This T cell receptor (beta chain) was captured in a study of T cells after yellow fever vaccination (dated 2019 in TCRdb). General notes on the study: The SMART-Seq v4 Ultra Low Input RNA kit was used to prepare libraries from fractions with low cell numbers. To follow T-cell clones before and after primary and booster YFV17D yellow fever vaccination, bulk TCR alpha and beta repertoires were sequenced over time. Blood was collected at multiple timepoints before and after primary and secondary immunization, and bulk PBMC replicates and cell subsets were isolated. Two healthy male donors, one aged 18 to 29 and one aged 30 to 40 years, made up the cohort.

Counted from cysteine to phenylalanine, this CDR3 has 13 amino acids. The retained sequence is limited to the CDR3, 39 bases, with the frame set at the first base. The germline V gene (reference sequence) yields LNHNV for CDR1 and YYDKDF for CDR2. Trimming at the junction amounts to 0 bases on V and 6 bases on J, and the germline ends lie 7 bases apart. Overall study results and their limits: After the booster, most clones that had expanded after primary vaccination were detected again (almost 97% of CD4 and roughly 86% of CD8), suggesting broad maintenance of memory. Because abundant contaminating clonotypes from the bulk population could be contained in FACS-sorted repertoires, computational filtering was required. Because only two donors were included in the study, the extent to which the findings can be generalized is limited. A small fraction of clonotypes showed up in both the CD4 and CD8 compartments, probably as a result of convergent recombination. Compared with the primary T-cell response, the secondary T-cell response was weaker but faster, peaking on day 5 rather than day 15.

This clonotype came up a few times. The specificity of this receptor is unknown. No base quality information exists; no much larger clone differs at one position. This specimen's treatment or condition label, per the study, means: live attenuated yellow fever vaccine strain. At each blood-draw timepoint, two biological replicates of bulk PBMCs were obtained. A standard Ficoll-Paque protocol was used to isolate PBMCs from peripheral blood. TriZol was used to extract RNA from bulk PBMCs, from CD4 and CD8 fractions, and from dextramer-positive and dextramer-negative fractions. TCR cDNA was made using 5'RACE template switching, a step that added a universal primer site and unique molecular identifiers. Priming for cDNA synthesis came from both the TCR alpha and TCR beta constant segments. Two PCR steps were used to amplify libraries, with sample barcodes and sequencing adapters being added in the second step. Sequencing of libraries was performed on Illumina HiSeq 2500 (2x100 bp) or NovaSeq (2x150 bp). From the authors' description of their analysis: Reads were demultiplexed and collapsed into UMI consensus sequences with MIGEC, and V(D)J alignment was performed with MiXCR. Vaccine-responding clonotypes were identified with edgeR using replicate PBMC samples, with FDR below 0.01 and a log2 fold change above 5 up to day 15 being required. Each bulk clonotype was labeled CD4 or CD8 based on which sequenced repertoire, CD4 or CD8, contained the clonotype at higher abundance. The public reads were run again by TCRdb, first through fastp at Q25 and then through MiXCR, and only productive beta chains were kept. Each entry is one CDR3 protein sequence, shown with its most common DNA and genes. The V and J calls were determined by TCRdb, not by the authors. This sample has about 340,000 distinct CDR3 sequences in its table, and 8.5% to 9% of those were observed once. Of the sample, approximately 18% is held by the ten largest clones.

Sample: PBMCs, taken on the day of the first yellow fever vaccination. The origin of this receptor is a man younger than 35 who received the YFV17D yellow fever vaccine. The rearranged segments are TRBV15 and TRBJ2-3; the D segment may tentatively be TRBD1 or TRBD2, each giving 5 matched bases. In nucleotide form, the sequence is TGTGCCACCAGCAGAGAGGGACGGGATACGCAGTATTTT. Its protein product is CATSREGRDTQYF.